This T cell receptor (beta chain) was sequenced for a study of T cell repertoires in cytomegalovirus infection. General study findings and limits: Adding up the frequency of public TCR beta families identified people who carried CMV plus the relevant HLA.

TCRdb reprocessed the reads via MiXCR and lists one record per CDR3 protein. The sample lists more than 300,000 distinct CDR3 sequences; about a third were seen once. As to this clonotype: The antigen is undetermined.

The germline gives CDR1 DFQATT, CDR2 SNEGSKA (reference sequence). V was shortened by 1 base and J by 2 bases, with 14 bases between the two germline ends. The CDR3 length is 15 residues. The sequence was collected from a human donor in good health (CMV status not recorded). Some clones in this sample may be carry-over from other donors' samples. Sequencing was performed on cultured PBMCs, taken from culture after CMV antigen stimulation. The chain combines TRBV20-1 with TRBJ1-2; D unresolved. The CDR3 nucleotides read TGCAGTGCTAGAGCTTACCCTGGAAGAAACTATGGCTACACCTTC. Amino acids: CSARAYPGRNYGYTF.